This entry lists 12 T cell receptor beta chains sequenced from one sample in a study of blood T cell repertoires in COVID-19. This table comes from immunoSEQ multiplex PCR, and its TCRdb copy is limited to in-frame clones, with some not included. Among some 66,000 clones listed, 82% were seen once. The sequenced sample consisted of peripheral blood. The receptors stem from a man in his 60s with acute or convalescent COVID-19.

The chain recombines TRBV5-5 with TRBJ2-7, with TRBD1 matching over 7 bases. J lost 0 bases, V lost 0 bases, and 9 bases had no gene match. The germline V gene has CDR1 SGHKS and CDR2 YYEKEE (reference sequence). The CDR3 contains 17 residues. The CDR3 DNA follows: TGTGCCAGCAGCTTGGCCACGGGACAGATCTCCTCCTACGAGCAGTACGTC. Translating it yields CASSLATGQISSYEQYV.

The chain employs TRBV6-4 and TRBJ1-5; D not certain. The CDR3 is 13 amino acids. V was trimmed by 10 bases and J by 3 bases, leaving 13 bases between them. The germline CDR1 and CDR2 sequences are MRHNA and SNTAGT. Here the CDR3 DNA reads TGTGCCACCGCTGCGACACCCAATCAGCCCCAGCATTTT. It encodes CATAATPNQPQHF.

This sequence joins TRBV10-3 and TRBJ1-3; 8 positions match TRBD1. The ends lost 8 bases at V and 3 bases at J; junction bases unmatched: 9. The CDR3 contains 15 residues. Germline assignment: CDR1 ENHRY and CDR2 SYGVKD. This CDR3 is CAIGGQGANGNTIYF. The CDR3 coding sequence is TGTGCCATCGGTGGGCAGGGGGCAAATGGAAACACCATATATTTT.

V and J are TRBV19 and TRBJ2-3; no definite D call. Trimming left V 0 bases short and J 1 base short, with 11 bases between. Germline CDR1 reads LNHDA; CDR2 reads SQIVND (reference sequence). The CDR3 is made up of 16 amino acids. The DNA of the CDR3 is TGTGCCAGTAGTATAGATTCCGGGTCGCGCACAGATACGCAGTATTTT. Translation gives CASSIDSGSRTDTQYF.

This clone was recorded only once. This rearrangement joins TRBV5-4 to TRBJ1-5; 7 bases map to TRBD1. This CDR3 comprises 14 residues. V dropped 4 bases and J dropped 2; count of bases not matched to a gene: 3. Germline CDR1 SGHNT, CDR2 YYREEE (reference sequence). In nucleotides, the CDR3 is TGTGCCAGCAGCCGAGGGGGCGGCAATCAGCCCCAGCATTTT. This translates into CASSRGGGNQPQHF. Variable domain in full (rest from reference TRBV5-4 and TRBJ1-5): ETGVTQSPTHLIKTRGQQVTLRCSSQSGHNTVSWYQQALGQGPQFIFQYYREEENGRGNFPPRFSGLQFPNYSSELNVNALELDDSALYLCASSRGGGNQPQHFGDGTRLSIL.

The rearrangement uses TRBV4-1 and TRBJ1-5, with TRBD1 matching 9 bases. Germline loops: CDR1 MGHRA, CDR2 YSYEKL. This CDR3 spans 16 amino acids. V was pared by 4 bases and J by 2 bases, with 6 bases of the junction left unmatched. The CDR3 nucleotides read TGCGCCAGCAGCCCGGACAGGGGCATAGGCAATCAGCCCCAGCATTTT. It translates to CASSPDRGIGNQPQHF.

This rearrangement joins TRBV19 to TRBJ1-6; D might be TRBD1 (5 bases). This CDR3 is built from 15 residues. CDR1 and CDR2 (germline): LNHDA, SQIVND (reference sequence). V gave up 5 bases and J gave up 7 bases, with 15 bases separating them. As DNA, the CDR3 is TGTGCCAGTAGTCCCCGGGCCAAGGGGAATTCACCCCTCCACTTT. Translation gives CASSPRAKGNSPLHF.

The gene calls are TRBV4-1 and TRBJ2-7; 7 bases map to TRBD2. CDR3 length: 16 residues. J was trimmed by 5 bases and V by 1 base; bases with no gene match: 11. CDR1 MGHRA and CDR2 YSYEKL come from the germline V gene. CDR3 protein: CASSQAWAGVVNEQYF. CDR3 bases: TGCGCCAGCAGCCAAGCTTGGGCGGGGGTAGTAAACGAGCAGTACTTC.

CDR3 residues: CASGENTEAFF. The CDR3, as DNA: TGTGCCTCCGGGGAGAACACTGAAGCTTTCTTT. The V and J genes are TRBV30 and TRBJ1-1; D gene ambiguous. V was clipped by 7 bases and J by 1 base, with 7 bases between them. Germline CDR1 GTSNPN, CDR2 SVGIG (reference sequence). The CDR3 extends over 11 amino acids.

V is TRBV6-2 or TRBV6-3 and J is TRBJ2-7; 7 nucleotides align to TRBD1. Germline V CDR1 and CDR2: MNHEY, SVGEGT. The CDR3 loop spans 17 amino acids. V was pared by 2 bases and J by 6 bases, with 16 bases of the junction left unmatched. This chain's CDR3 is CASSYPLGQSHPVEQYF. DNA of the CDR3: TGTGCCAGCAGTTACCCGCTGGGACAGTCTCACCCTGTCGAGCAGTACTTC.

The genes are TRBV10-1 and TRBJ2-1, with a tentative D call TRBD2 (5 bases). Trimming took off 0 bases at V and 10 bases at J, with 16 bases between the two ends. There are 15 residues in the CDR3. Germline V gene data show CDR1 as WNHNN and CDR2 as SYGVQD (reference sequence). This CDR3 reads CASSESLGGLREQFF. The CDR3 nucleotides are TGCGCCAGCAGTGAGTCGCTTGGAGGTTTGCGGGAGCAGTTCTTC.

This sequence joins TRBV24-1 and TRBJ2-1, with 7 nucleotides matching TRBD1. V shed 2 bases and J 0 bases; nucleotides not matched to a gene: 6. There are 17 residues in the CDR3. Germline V gene data show CDR1 as KGHDR and CDR2 as SFDVKD. CDR3 DNA: TGTGCCACCAGTGATTCCGGGGACAGCAGCTCCTACAATGAGCAGTTCTTC. Translating gives CATSDSGDSSSYNEQFF.